This T cell receptor beta chain stems from a study of blood T cell repertoires in COVID-19. Looking at the study overall: Researchers got acute and convalescent COVID-19 samples from the United States, Italy and Spain. PBMCs, B-cell-depleted T cells, or T cells provided the cDNA or gDNA that made up the material.

TCRdb's copy holds only in-frame clones and misses some; the assay was immunoSEQ multiplex PCR. This sample has roughly 160,000 clones; about 83% occur once, and the top ten carry roughly 2%. Comment on this clone: At the DNA level, this CDR3 is encoded by other sequences in the same sample as well.

The sequence derives from a woman aged 80 or older with acute or convalescent COVID-19. The sequenced sample consisted of peripheral blood.

The CDR3 DNA sequence: TGTGCCAGCAGCTTGGGGCAGGGGGGTTATAGCAATCAGCCCCAGCATTTT. It is translated as CASSLGQGGYSNQPQHF. The genes are TRBV5-6 and TRBJ1-5; 7 nucleotides match TRBD1. V lost 0 bases, J lost 0 bases, and 6 bases stayed unmatched. Germline V CDR1 and CDR2: SGHDT, YYEEEE. The CDR3 loop spans 17 amino acids.